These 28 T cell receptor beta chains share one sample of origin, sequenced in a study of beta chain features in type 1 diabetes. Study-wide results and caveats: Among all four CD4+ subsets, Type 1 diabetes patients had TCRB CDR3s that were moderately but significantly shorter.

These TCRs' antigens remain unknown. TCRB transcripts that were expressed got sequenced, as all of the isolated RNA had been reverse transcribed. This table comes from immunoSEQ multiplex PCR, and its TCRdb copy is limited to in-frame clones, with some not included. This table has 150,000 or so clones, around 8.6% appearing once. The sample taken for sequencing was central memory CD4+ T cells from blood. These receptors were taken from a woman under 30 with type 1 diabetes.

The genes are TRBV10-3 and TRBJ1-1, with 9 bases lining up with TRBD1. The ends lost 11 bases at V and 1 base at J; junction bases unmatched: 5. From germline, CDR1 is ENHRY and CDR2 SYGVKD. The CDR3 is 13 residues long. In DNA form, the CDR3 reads TGTGCCGTTGGGGGACAGGGGAACACTGAAGCTTTCTTT. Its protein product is CAVGGQGNTEAFF.

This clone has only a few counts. CDR3 amino acids: CASNPQASTDTQYF. The CDR3 DNA follows: TGTGCCAGCAATCCCCAGGCTAGCACAGATACGCAGTATTTT. The rearrangement uses TRBV2 and TRBJ2-3, with unresolved D. The ends were cut back, 7 bases at V and 0 bases at J, with 11 bases in the middle. CDR3 size: 14 residues. CDR1 and CDR2 (germline): SNHLY, FYNNEI.

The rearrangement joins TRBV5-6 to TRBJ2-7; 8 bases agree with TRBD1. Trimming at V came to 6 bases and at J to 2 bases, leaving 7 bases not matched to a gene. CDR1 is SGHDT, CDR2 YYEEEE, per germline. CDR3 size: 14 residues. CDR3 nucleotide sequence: TGTGCCAGCAAGGAGACAGGGGAGCCCTACGAGCAGTACTTC. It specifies CASKETGEPYEQYF.

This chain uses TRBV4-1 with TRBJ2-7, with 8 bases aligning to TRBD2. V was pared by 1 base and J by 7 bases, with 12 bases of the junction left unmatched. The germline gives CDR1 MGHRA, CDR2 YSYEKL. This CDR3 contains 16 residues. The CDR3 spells CASSQAGGRFINEQYF. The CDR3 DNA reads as TGCGCCAGCAGCCAAGCTGGCGGGAGGTTCATAAATGAGCAGTACTTC.

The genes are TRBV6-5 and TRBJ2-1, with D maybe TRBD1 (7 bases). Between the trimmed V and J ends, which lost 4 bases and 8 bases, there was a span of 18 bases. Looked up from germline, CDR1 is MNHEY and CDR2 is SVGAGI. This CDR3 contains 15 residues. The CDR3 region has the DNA TGTGCCAGCAGTTCCAGGGGGACTCCCGGGGATGAGCAGTTCTTC. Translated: CASSSRGTPGDEQFF.

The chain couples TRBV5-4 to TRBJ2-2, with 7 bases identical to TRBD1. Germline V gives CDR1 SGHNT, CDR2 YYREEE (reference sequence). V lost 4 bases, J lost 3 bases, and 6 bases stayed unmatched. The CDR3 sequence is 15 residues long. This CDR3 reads CASSKDRRYTGELFF. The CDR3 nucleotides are TGTGCCAGCAGCAAGGACAGGAGATACACCGGGGAGCTGTTTTTT. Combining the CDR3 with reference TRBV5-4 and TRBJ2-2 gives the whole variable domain ETGVTQSPTHLIKTRGQQVTLRCSSQSGHNTVSWYQQALGQGPQFIFQYYREEENGRGNFPPRFSGLQFPNYSSELNVNALELDDSALYLCASSKDRRYTGELFFGEGSRLTVL.

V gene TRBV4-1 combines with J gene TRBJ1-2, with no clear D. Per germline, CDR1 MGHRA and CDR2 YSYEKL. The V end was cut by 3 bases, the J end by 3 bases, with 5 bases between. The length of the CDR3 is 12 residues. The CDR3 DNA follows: TGCGCCAGCAGCCAGCGGGACTATGGCTACACCTTC. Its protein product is CASSQRDYGYTF.

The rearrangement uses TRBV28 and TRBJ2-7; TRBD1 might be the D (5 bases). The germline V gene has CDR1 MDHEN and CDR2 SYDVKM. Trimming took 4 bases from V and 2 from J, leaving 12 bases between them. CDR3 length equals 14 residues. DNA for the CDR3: TGTGCCAGCAGTTCCGGACAACCTCCCTACGAGCAGTACTTC. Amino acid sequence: CASSSGQPPYEQYF.

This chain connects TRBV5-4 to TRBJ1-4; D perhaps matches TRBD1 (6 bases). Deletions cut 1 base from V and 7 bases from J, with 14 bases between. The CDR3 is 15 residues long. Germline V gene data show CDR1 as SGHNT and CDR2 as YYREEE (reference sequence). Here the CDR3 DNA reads TGTGCCAGCAGCTTGTCATCAGGGGCCGGTGAAAAACTGTTTTTT. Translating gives CASSLSSGAGEKLFF.

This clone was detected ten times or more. CDR3 region: CASPGELFF. The DNA of the CDR3 is TGTGCTAGTCCGGGGGAGCTGTTTTTT. The chain joins TRBV12-5 to TRBJ2-2; D remains ambiguous. From germline, CDR1 is LGHNT and CDR2 FRNRAP. Trimming removed 8 bases at V and 8 bases at J, with 3 bases between. The CDR3 extends over 9 amino acids.

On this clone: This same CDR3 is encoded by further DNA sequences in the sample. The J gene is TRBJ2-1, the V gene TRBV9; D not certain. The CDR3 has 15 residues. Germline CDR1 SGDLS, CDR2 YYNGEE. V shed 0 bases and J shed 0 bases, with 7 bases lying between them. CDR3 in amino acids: CASSVVPSSYNEQFF. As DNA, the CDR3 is TGTGCCAGCAGCGTAGTTCCGAGCTCCTACAATGAGCAGTTCTTC.

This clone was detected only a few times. CDR3 sequence reads: CASSPSGAGGRGYTF. CDR3 nucleotides: TGTGCCAGCAGCCCAAGCGGGGCAGGGGGCAGAGGCTACACCTTC. The J gene is TRBJ1-2, the V gene TRBV7-2; 8 bases are shared with TRBD1. Trimming removed 5 bases from V and 8 bases from J; junction bases left unmatched: 13. The germline V gene has CDR1 SGHTA and CDR2 FQGNSA. This CDR3 contains 15 residues.

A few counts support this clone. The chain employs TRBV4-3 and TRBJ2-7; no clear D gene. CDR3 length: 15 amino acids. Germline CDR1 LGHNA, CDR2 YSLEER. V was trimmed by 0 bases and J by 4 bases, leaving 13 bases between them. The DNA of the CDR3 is TGCGCCAGCAGCCAAGAGCCCCAGATGGCTTACGAGCAGTACTTC. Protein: CASSQEPQMAYEQYF.

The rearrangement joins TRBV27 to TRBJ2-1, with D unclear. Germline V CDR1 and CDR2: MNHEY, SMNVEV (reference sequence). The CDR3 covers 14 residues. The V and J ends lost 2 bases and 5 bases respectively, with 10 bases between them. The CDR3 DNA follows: TGTGCCAGCAGTTTAAAACGCGTAGACAATGAGCAGTTCTTC. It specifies CASSLKRVDNEQFF.

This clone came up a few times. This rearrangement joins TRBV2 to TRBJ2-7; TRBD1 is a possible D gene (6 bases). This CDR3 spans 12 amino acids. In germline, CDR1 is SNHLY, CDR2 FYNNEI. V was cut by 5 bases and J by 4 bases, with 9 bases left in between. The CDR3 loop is CASSSQGYEQYF. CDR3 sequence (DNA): TGTGCCAGCAGTTCACAGGGTTACGAGCAGTACTTC. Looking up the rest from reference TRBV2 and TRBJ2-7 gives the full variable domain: EPEVTQTPSHQVTQMGQEVILRCVPISNHLYFYWYRQILGQKVEFLVSFYNNEISEKSEIFDDQFSVERPDGSNFTLKIRSTKLEDSAMYFCASSSQGYEQYFGPGTRLTVT.

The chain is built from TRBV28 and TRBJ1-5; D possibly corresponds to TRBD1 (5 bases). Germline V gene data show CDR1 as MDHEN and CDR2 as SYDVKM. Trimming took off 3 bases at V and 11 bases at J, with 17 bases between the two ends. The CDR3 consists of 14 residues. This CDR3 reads CASSFLGRSSAQHF. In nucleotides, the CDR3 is TGTGCCAGCAGTTTCCTGGGGCGGTCTTCAGCCCAGCATTTT.

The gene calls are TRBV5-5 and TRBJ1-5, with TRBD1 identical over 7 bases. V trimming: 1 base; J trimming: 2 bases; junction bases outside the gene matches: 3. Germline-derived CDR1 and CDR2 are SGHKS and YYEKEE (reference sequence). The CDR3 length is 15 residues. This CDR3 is CASSLTTGGNQPQHF. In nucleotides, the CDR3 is TGTGCCAGCAGCTTGACTACAGGGGGCAATCAGCCCCAGCATTTT.

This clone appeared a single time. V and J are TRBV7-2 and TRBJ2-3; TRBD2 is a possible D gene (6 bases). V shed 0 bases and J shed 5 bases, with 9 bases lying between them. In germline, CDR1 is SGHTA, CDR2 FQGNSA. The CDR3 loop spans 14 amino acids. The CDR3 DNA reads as TGTGCCAGCAGCTTAGCCGGGGGTGGAGATACGCAGTATTTT. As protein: CASSLAGGGDTQYF.

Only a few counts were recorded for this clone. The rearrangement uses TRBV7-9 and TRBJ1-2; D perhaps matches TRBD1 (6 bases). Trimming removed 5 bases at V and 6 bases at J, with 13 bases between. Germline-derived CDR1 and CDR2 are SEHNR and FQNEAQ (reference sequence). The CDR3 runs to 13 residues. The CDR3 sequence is CASSPNRDDGYTF. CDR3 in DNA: TGTGCCAGCAGCCCTAACAGGGACGATGGCTACACCTTC.

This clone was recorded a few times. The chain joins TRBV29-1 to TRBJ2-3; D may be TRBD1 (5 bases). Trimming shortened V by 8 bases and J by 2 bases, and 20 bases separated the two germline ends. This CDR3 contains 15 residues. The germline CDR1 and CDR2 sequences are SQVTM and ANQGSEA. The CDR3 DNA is TGCAGCACCTCTCGCCAGGGAAATCCCACAGATACGCAGTATTTT. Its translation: CSTSRQGNPTDTQYF.

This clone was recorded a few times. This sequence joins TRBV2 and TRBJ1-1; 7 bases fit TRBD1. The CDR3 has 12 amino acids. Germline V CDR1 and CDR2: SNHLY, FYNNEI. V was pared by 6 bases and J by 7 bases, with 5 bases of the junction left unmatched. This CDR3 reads CASSDTGDEAFF. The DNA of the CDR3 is TGTGCCAGCAGCGACACAGGGGATGAAGCTTTCTTT.

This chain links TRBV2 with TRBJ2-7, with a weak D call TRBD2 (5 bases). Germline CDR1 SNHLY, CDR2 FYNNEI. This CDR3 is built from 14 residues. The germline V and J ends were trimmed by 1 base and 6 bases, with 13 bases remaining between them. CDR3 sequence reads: CASSEGGDYGEQYF. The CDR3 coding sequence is TGTGCCAGCAGTGAAGGTGGCGACTACGGCGAGCAGTACTTC.

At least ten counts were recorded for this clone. Here the CDR3 DNA reads TGTGCCAGCAGCCAAAACTCCTACGAGCAGTACTTC. Translating it yields CASSQNSYEQYF. The gene calls are TRBV6-6 and TRBJ2-7; no firm D call. This CDR3 is 12 amino acids long. Between the trimmed V and J ends, which lost 6 bases and 0 bases, there was a span of 6 bases. The germline V gene encodes CDR1 MNHNY and CDR2 SVGAGI (reference sequence).

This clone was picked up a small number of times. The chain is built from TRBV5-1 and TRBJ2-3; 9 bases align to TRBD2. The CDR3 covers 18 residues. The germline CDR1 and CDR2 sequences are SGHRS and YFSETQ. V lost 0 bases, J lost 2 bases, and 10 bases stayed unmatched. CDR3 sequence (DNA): TGCGCCAGCAGCTTGGGAGCTATAGCGGGAGTTACCACAGATACGCAGTATTTT. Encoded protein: CASSLGAIAGVTTDTQYF.

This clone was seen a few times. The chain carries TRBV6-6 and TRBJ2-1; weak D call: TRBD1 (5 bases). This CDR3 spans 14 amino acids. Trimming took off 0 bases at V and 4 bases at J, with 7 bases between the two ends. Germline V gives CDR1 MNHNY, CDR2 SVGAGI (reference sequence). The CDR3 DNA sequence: TGTGCCAGCAGTTACTCGGGGCGGTACAATGAGCAGTTCTTC. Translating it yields CASSYSGRYNEQFF.

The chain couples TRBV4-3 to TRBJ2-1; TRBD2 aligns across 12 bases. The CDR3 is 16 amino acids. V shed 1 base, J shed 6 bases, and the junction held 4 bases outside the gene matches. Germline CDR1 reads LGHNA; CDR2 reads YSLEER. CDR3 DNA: TGCGCCAGCAGCCAAGTAAGGACTAGCGGGGCCAATGAGCAGTTCTTC. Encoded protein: CASSQVRTSGANEQFF.

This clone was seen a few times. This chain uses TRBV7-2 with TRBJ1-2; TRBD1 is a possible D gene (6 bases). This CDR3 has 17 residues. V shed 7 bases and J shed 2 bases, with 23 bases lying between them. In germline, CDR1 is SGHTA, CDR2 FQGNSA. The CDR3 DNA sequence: TGTGCCAGCACCCCGCCATCGGGGGGCGCAAGGAACTATGGCTACACCTTC. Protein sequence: CASTPPSGGARNYGYTF. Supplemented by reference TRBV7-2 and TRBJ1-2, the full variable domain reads GAGVSQSPSNKVTEKGKDVELRCDPISGHTALYWYRQSLGQGLEFLIYFQGNSAPDKSGLPSDRFSAERTGGSVSTLTIQRTQQEDSAVYLCASTPPSGGARNYGYTFGSGTRLTVV.

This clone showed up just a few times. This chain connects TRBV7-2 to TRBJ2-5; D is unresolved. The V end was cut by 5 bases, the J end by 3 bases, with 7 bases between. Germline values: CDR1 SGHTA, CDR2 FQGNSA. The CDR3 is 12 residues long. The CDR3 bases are TGTGCCAGCAGCGTGAGTAAAGAGACCCAGTACTTC. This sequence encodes CASSVSKETQYF.